The clone carrying this T cell receptor (beta chain) was observed a few times. Its antigen is not identified. Germline CDR1 and CDR2: KGHDR and SFDVKD. V lost 4 bases and J lost 2; bases outside the gene matches: 10. The CDR3 is made up of 17 amino acids. This record comes from a study of T-cell memory formation after mild COVID-19. TCRalpha and TCRbeta libraries used 5'RACE with constant-segment primers and UMIs. TCRdb reprocessed the 5' RACE reads with MiXCR, giving one entry per CDR3 protein. The data contain hundreds of thousands of distinct CDR3 sequences, 28% of them singletons. General observations from the study: The appearance of some responding clones in pre-infection memory suggested that cross-reactive memory joined. Most CD4+ clones that shrank were in CM and EM, while CD8+ ones turned up in EMRA.

The clonotype was recovered from an adult woman who had mild COVID-19 (a few samples of this study predate the infection). Cell type and time point are not known. The specimen sequenced was PBMCs or a T cell subset sorted from them (not recorded which). The V gene is TRBV24-1, the J gene TRBJ2-1; 7 bases agree with TRBD2. The CDR3 nucleotides are TGTGCCACCAGTGACCCTTACGCGGGAGTACCCTACAATGAGCAGTTCTTC. It codes for CATSDPYAGVPYNEQFF.